A single sample is the source of the 22 T cell receptor beta chains below, sequenced in a study of T cell repertoires in cytomegalovirus infection. MiXCR, run by TCRdb on the reads, gives a single entry per CDR3 protein. The table includes about 260,000 distinct CDR3 sequences, roughly an eighth detected once. Sequencing was done on a sample of PBMCs. These receptors were collected from a human donor in good health (CMV status not recorded). Some clones in this sample may be carry-over from other donors' samples.

In this sample, this clonotype turned up many times. This chain connects TRBV7-2 to TRBJ2-7; the match to TRBD2 covers 12 bases. With 0 bases clipped from V and 4 bases from J, the junction kept 10 bases outside the gene matches. Per germline, CDR1 SGHTA and CDR2 FQGNSA. This CDR3 contains 18 residues. The CDR3 spells CASSLAVASGRVRYEQYF. CDR3 DNA: TGTGCCAGCAGCTTAGCTGTCGCTAGCGGGAGGGTGAGGTACGAGCAGTACTTC.

This clonotype was detected many times. This sequence joins TRBV10-1 and TRBJ2-1; D call uncertain. Trimming shortened V by 2 bases and J by 7 bases, and 9 bases separated the two germline ends. The CDR3 is 13 residues long. The V gene's germline CDR1 is WNHNN and CDR2 SYGVQD (reference sequence). CDR3 sequence reads: CASSERVENEQFF. The CDR3 DNA reads as TGCGCCAGCAGTGAGAGGGTAGAAAATGAGCAGTTCTTC.

This clonotype has a count of ten or more. The J gene is TRBJ2-2, the V gene TRBV7-2; D is unresolved. From germline, CDR1 is SGHTA and CDR2 FQGNSA. This CDR3 contains 14 residues. The germline V and J ends were trimmed by 1 base and 4 bases, with 7 bases remaining between them. In DNA, the CDR3 is TGTGCCAGCAGCTTAGATCGGGTCACCGGGGAGCTGTTTTTT. Its translation: CASSLDRVTGELFF. The full variable domain, in which reference TRBV7-2 and TRBJ2-2 provide the parts outside the CDR3, is GAGVSQSPSNKVTEKGKDVELRCDPISGHTALYWYRQSLGQGLEFLIYFQGNSAPDKSGLPSDRFSAERTGGSVSTLTIQRTQQEDSAVYLCASSLDRVTGELFFGEGSRLTVL.

This clonotype came up many times. This chain uses TRBV11-2 with TRBJ2-3; D gene ambiguous. This CDR3 region has 12 residues. The germline V gene has CDR1 SGHAT and CDR2 FQNNGV. Trimming removed 3 bases from V and 6 bases from J, with 7 bases in between. CDR3 amino acids: CASSFPGDTQYF. The CDR3 coding sequence is TGTGCCAGCAGCTTCCCTGGGGATACGCAGTATTTT.

A remark on this clonotype: Germline and junction disagree at one end, which may indicate a read error. CDR3 nucleotides: TGTGCCAGCAGCTTAACCGTTGGACAGACCGGAGCGTCCGACTTC. This translates into CASSLTVGQTGASDF. The J gene is TRBJ1-2, the V gene TRBV7-2; perhaps TRBD1 as D (6 bases). The CDR3 is 15 residues long. The germline V gene has CDR1 SGHTA and CDR2 FQGNSA.

This clonotype was counted a few times. The J gene is TRBJ2-7, the V gene TRBV20-1; TRBD2 agrees at 8 bases. V shed 8 bases and J 0 bases; nucleotides not matched to a gene: 9. The CDR3 runs to 14 residues. Looked up from germline, CDR1 is DFQATT and CDR2 is SNEGSKA (reference sequence). CDR3 coding DNA: TGCAGTCTCAGCCCCAGCGGGAGCTCCTACGAGCAGTACTTC. Encoded protein: CSLSPSGSSYEQYF.

The chain is built from TRBV28 and TRBJ2-3; no reliable D call. V gave up 7 bases and J gave up 0 bases, with 8 bases separating them. This CDR3 contains 13 residues. Germline loops: CDR1 MDHEN, CDR2 SYDVKM. The CDR3 loop is CASIAASTDTQYF. CDR3 nucleotides: TGTGCCAGCATTGCGGCTAGCACAGATACGCAGTATTTT.

The chain joins TRBV29-1 to TRBJ2-3; 7 nucleotides agree with TRBD2. This CDR3 region has 12 residues. V lost 4 bases and J lost 4; bases outside the gene matches: 2. The germline V gene has CDR1 SQVTM and CDR2 ANQGSEA. The CDR3 coding sequence is TGCAGCGTTGTCCTAGCGGCAGATACGCAGTATTTT. It specifies CSVVLAADTQYF.

The chain employs TRBV4-3 and TRBJ2-7; D is ambiguous. V lost 1 base and J lost 3, with 10 bases in between. The CDR3 has 14 amino acids. Germline lookup yields CDR1 LGHNA and CDR2 YSLEER. The CDR3 sequence is CASSQGRWNYEQYF. As DNA, the CDR3 is TGCGCCAGCAGCCAAGGGCGGTGGAACTACGAGCAGTACTTC.

The CDR3 reads CSALAGGPDTQYF. The DNA for the CDR3 is TGCAGTGCTTTAGCGGGAGGCCCAGATACGCAGTATTTT. The chain joins TRBV20-1 to TRBJ2-3, with TRBD2 identical over 10 bases. J was trimmed by 4 bases and V by 5 bases; bases with no gene match: 3. The V gene's germline CDR1 is DFQATT and CDR2 SNEGSKA (reference sequence). The CDR3 runs 13 residues.

This clonotype was observed a handful of times. An end of the junction differs from the germline gene, which may be a read error. This chain links TRBV2 with TRBJ1-4; perhaps TRBD1 as D (5 bases). The CDR3 extends over 15 amino acids. Germline V lookup: CDR1 SNHLY, CDR2 FYNNEI. CDR3 DNA: TGTGCCAGCAGTGAAGGCGGGGCAACCAATGAAAAACTGTTTTTT. It translates to CASSEGGATNEKLFF.

This clonotype was counted ten times or more. The chain is built from TRBV20-1 and TRBJ1-1; a weak D match, TRBD1 (6 bases). The CDR3 totals 16 residues. The V end was cut by 1 base, the J end by 1 base, with 16 bases between. Germline assignment: CDR1 DFQATT and CDR2 SNEGSKA (reference sequence). The CDR3, as DNA: TGCAGTGCTAGAGTGATTGTGCGGGGGCCGAACACTGAAGCTTTCTTT. Translated: CSARVIVRGPNTEAFF.

This clonotype has ten or more counts. This chain joins TRBV7-9 and TRBJ2-2, with D unresolved. Germline loops: CDR1 SEHNR, CDR2 FQNEAQ (reference sequence). V gave up 4 bases and J gave up 8 bases, with 8 bases separating them. This CDR3 is 12 amino acids long. The CDR3 sequence is CASSSLFGELFF. The CDR3 nucleotides read TGTGCCAGCAGCTCGTTGTTTGGGGAGCTGTTTTTT.

This clonotype appeared a single time. The chain uses TRBV6-1 and TRBJ2-7; 14 bases are a match to TRBD2. J gave up 7 bases and V 5 bases, and 13 bases lay outside the gene matches. The CDR3 spans 17 residues. The germline gives CDR1 MNHNS, CDR2 SASEGT. CDR3 DNA sequence: TGTGCCAGCAGTTACCGGACTAGCGGGGGGCTCCCGGGAGAGCAGTACTTC. It encodes CASSYRTSGGLPGEQYF.

This chain uses TRBV25-1 with TRBJ2-5; 9 positions match TRBD2. Germline V gene data show CDR1 as MGHDK and CDR2 as SYGVNS. The CDR3 runs 17 residues. The V segment lost 1 base and the J segment 5 bases; nucleotides outside the gene matches: 11. The CDR3 is CASSESRGRGGGETQYF. DNA of the CDR3: TGTGCCAGCAGTGAATCAAGGGGGCGGGGGGGCGGGGAGACCCAGTACTTC.

This clonotype was counted a few times. The rearrangement links TRBV5-4 to TRBJ1-3; D is undetermined. Looked up from germline, CDR1 is SGHNT and CDR2 is YYREEE (reference sequence). This CDR3 contains 16 residues. The germline V and J ends were trimmed by 0 bases and 0 bases, with 10 bases remaining between them. In nucleotides, the CDR3 is TGTGCCAGCAGCTTGGGCCCGGCCAGCTCTGGAAACACCATATATTTT. This translates into CASSLGPASSGNTIYF. The whole variable domain, filled in from reference TRBV5-4 and TRBJ1-3, reads ETGVTQSPTHLIKTRGQQVTLRCSSQSGHNTVSWYQQALGQGPQFIFQYYREEENGRGNFPPRFSGLQFPNYSSELNVNALELDDSALYLCASSLGPASSGNTIYFGEGSWLTVV.

This clonotype has only a few counts. The rearrangement uses TRBV12-3 or TRBV12-4 and TRBJ1-4; D is uncertain. Trimming cost V 5 bases and J 5 bases, with 18 bases left between them. The CDR3 has 16 amino acids. The CDR3 nucleotides are TGTGCCAGCAGTCCTACCCACGTAGGTCTCAATGAAAAACTGTTTTTT. Translation: CASSPTHVGLNEKLFF.

This clonotype was counted between two and nine times. This chain uses TRBV15 with TRBJ1-1; D is possibly TRBD1 (5 bases). The CDR3 totals 14 residues. Trimming removed 0 bases from V and 7 bases from J, with 12 bases in between. Looked up from germline, CDR1 is LNHNV and CDR2 is YYDKDF (reference sequence). The CDR3, as DNA: TGTGCCACCAGCAGAGAAACGGGGGAGAATGAAGCTTTCTTT. Translating gives CATSRETGENEAFF. The full variable domain, with the rest looked up from reference TRBV15 and TRBJ1-1, is DAMVIQNPRYQVTQFGKPVTLSCSQTLNHNVMYWYQQKSSQAPKLLFHYYDKDFNNEADTPDNFQSRRPNTSFCFLDIRSPGLGDTAMYLCATSRETGENEAFFGQGTRLTVV.

In DNA form, the CDR3 reads TGTGCCAGCAGCCCCCGACTAGCGGGGGGGCACAACATTCAGTACTTC. It specifies CASSPRLAGGHNIQYF. The chain has TRBV5-4 and TRBJ2-4; 14 nucleotides align to TRBD2. The CDR3 is 16 residues long. V shed 4 bases and J 7 bases; nucleotides not matched to a gene: 7. CDR1 SGHNT and CDR2 YYREEE come from the germline V gene (reference sequence). The whole variable domain, remainder taken from reference TRBV5-4 and TRBJ2-4, is ETGVTQSPTHLIKTRGQQVTLRCSSQSGHNTVSWYQQALGQGPQFIFQYYREEENGRGNFPPRFSGLQFPNYSSELNVNALELDDSALYLCASSPRLAGGHNIQYFGAGTRLSVL.

This sequence joins TRBV7-2 and TRBJ2-1; D unresolved. CDR1 and CDR2 (germline): SGHTA, FQGNSA. This CDR3 has 13 residues. V lost 1 base, J lost 10 bases, and 11 bases lay in between. In DNA, the CDR3 is TGTGCCAGCAGCTTAGATACTATACAGGAGCAGTTCTTC. This codes for CASSLDTIQEQFF.

This clonotype was detected ten times or more. The chain uses TRBV7-2 and TRBJ1-5; no clear D. The CDR3 contains 13 residues. V was cut by 4 bases and J by 5 bases, with 9 bases left in between. Germline V lookup: CDR1 SGHTA, CDR2 FQGNSA. The CDR3 sequence is CASSSRWDQPQHF. The CDR3 nucleotides are TGTGCCAGCAGCTCTCGGTGGGATCAGCCCCAGCATTTT. The full variable domain, rest sourced from reference TRBV7-2 and TRBJ1-5, is GAGVSQSPSNKVTEKGKDVELRCDPISGHTALYWYRQSLGQGLEFLIYFQGNSAPDKSGLPSDRFSAERTGGSVSTLTIQRTQQEDSAVYLCASSSRWDQPQHFGDGTRLSIL.

This clonotype was observed many times. This chain connects TRBV11-2 to TRBJ2-1; a possible D gene is TRBD1 (6 bases). The germline V and J ends were trimmed by 2 bases and 10 bases, with 15 bases remaining between them. Germline V gene lookup returns CDR1 SGHAT and CDR2 FQNNGV. The CDR3 extends over 14 amino acids. The CDR3 nucleotides are TGTGCCAGCAGCTTATCCCCTACAGGGTGGGAGCAGTTCTTC. Translating gives CASSLSPTGWEQFF.